This entry lists 2 T cell receptor beta chains sequenced from one sample in a study of blood T cell repertoires in COVID-19. Produced via immunoSEQ multiplex PCR; TCRdb's table is partial and in-frame only. The top ten clones hold approximately 0.84% of a sample with a few hundred thousand clones, about 89% of them seen once. The sample comprised peripheral blood. All receptors come from a man aged 25 to 40 with acute or convalescent COVID-19.

The V gene is TRBV30, the J gene TRBJ2-5; 8 bases map to TRBD1. Germline CDR1 GTSNPN, CDR2 SVGIG (reference sequence). The V and J ends lost 0 bases and 2 bases, in that order; junction bases with no gene match: 2. The CDR3 totals 14 residues. The CDR3: CAWSVHRGQETQYF. As DNA, the CDR3 is TGTGCCTGGAGTGTACACAGGGGGCAAGAGACCCAGTACTTC.

The V call is TRBV28, the J call TRBJ2-3, with 7 bases fitting TRBD2. The CDR3 length is 15 residues. Per germline, CDR1 MDHEN and CDR2 SYDVKM. V gave up 5 bases and J gave up 5 bases; unmatched junction bases: 10. The CDR3 nucleotides read TGTGCCAGCAGTCCCCCTAGCGGATTATTAGATACGCAGTATTTT. Its translation is CASSPPSGLLDTQYF.